A selection of T cell receptor beta chains follows, all from one sample in a study of T cells in Graves' hyperthyroidism and ophthalmopathy. TCRdb recomputed calls from the multiplex PCR reads with MiXCR, one row per CDR3 protein. The table has over 450,000 distinct CDR3 sequences, approximately 17% seen once; the top ten hold roughly 15%. Sequencing input: blood. The receptors were gathered from a woman between 18 and 29 years old with Graves' ophthalmopathy. CDR3s include the opening cysteine and the closing phenylalanine or tryptophan. The order of the fields is J gene, D gene, V gene, clone size, CDR3 protein. The D gene is left open where the match is weak. Clone sizes are given selectively: once, few, many, or a class where the clone is expanded.

J gene: TRBJ2-2; D gene: .; V gene: TRBV2; clone size: .; CDR3 protein: CASSAVLAGELFF
J gene: TRBJ2-3; D gene: TRBD2; V gene: TRBV6-1; clone size: few; CDR3 protein: CANSARGGSTDTQYF
J gene: TRBJ1-6; D gene: .; V gene: TRBV10-3; clone size: .; CDR3 protein: CAISESPGHSSPLHF
J gene: TRBJ2-3; D gene: TRBD2; V gene: TRBV7-6; clone size: .; CDR3 protein: CASSSSGGITDTQYF
J gene: TRBJ2-2; D gene: .; V gene: TRBV12-3/TRBV12-4; clone size: .; CDR3 protein: CASSSGSYTGELFF
J gene: TRBJ2-1; D gene: TRBD2; V gene: TRBV9; clone size: once; CDR3 protein: CASSVELAGLNEQFF
J gene: TRBJ2-5; D gene: .; V gene: TRBV28; clone size: many; CDR3 protein: CASISPGTEETQYF
J gene: TRBJ1-2; D gene: TRBD1; V gene: TRBV20-1; clone size: .; CDR3 protein: CSAKDRGQGYGYTF
J gene: TRBJ1-1; D gene: TRBD1; V gene: TRBV3-1; clone size: many; CDR3 protein: CASSQGDREAFF
J gene: TRBJ1-1; D gene: .; V gene: TRBV2; clone size: many; CDR3 protein: CASKTDWPPEAFF
J gene: TRBJ2-1; D gene: TRBD2; V gene: TRBV6-1; clone size: few; CDR3 protein: CASSPSMAGVNEQFF
J gene: TRBJ1-4; D gene: .; V gene: TRBV18; clone size: few; CDR3 protein: CASSPPAGVEDEKLFF
J gene: TRBJ1-1; D gene: .; V gene: TRBV5-1; clone size: many; CDR3 protein: CASSLVSNTEAFF
J gene: TRBJ2-3; D gene: .; V gene: TRBV19; clone size: few; CDR3 protein: CASTTQGFATDTQYF
J gene: TRBJ1-5; D gene: .; V gene: TRBV30; clone size: many; CDR3 protein: CAWSFGGINQPQHF
J gene: TRBJ2-3; D gene: TRBD2; V gene: TRBV3-1; clone size: many; CDR3 protein: CASSRPGLAFTDTQYF